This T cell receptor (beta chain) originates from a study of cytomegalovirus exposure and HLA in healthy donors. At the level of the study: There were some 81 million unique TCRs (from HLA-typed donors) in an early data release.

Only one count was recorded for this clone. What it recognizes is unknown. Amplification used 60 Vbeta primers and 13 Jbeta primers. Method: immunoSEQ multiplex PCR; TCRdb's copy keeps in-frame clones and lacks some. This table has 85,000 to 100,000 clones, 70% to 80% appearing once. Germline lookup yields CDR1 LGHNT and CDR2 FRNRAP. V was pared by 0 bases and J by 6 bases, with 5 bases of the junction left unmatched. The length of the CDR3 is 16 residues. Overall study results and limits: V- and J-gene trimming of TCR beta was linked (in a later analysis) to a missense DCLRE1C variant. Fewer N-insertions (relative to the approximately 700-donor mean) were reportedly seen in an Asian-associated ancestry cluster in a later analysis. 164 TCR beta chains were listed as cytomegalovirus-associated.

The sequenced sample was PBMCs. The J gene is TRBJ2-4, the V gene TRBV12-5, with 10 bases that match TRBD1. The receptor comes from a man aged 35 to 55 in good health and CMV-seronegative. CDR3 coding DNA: TGTGCTAGTGGTTTGGTATGGGACAGGGGCTTAAACATTCAGTACTTC. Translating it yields CASGLVWDRGLNIQYF.